Listed below are T cell receptor beta chains from one sample, sequenced in a study of blood T cell repertoires in COVID-19. Measured with immunoSEQ multiplex PCR; TCRdb has only the in-frame clones, and not every one. The table shows a few hundred thousand clones, with around 82% occurring only once. Material for sequencing was PBMCs or T cells enriched from blood (not recorded which). These receptor sequences come from a woman between 40 and 50 years old with acute COVID-19. Each CDR3 is given without its conserved first and last residue.

V,CDR3
TRBV24-1,ATSETGINREQY
TRBV27,ASSVLQGHPTSTEAF
TRBV6-5,ATQGTGTPPLH
TRBV27,ASSVTGAGNTIY
TRBV19,ASLRSGGANVLT
TRBV18,ASTSTGGAEKLF
TRBV6-4,ASSDQTGDTQY
TRBV9,ASSLRVGELF
TRBV19,AGRDSLNEKLF
TRBV29-1,SVEGTAGNTIY
TRBV24-1,ATSEHDREESYEQY
TRBV4-2,ASSRTGHGNTEAF
TRBV7-3,ASSSTEQVEAF
TRBV5-5,ASSSRWTGGAMVGNTIY
TRBV7-2,ASSVTTGFLSNQPQH
TRBV30,AWSVGDTGYEQY
TRBV5-8,ASSTGVGTGFGETQY
TRBV7-6,ASSSRKGTDTQY
TRBV7-3,ASSLYSGELF
TRBV3-1/TRBV3-2,ASSQDARGGYGYT
TRBV19,ASTVLQGNTEAF
TRBV5-1,ASAWRSREETQY
TRBV6-6,ASSYRGQGLYGYT
TRBV30,AWVTGLVLAPREGYT
TRBV5-1,ASSAEDREGGLAF
TRBV10-3,AISVAGASTEAF
TRBV5-1,ASSSSGGLYEQY
TRBV30,AWSVKGTANTEAF
TRBV2,ASSEELILNTEAF
TRBV29-1,SVSAGTVTGELF
TRBV28,ASRGQVNTEAF
TRBV6-5,ASSYRGGMNTEAF
TRBV14,ASSRGGLALSSYEQY
TRBV6-5,ATTPTGNEKLF
TRBV24-1,ATSDLRTGDADTQY
TRBV4-1,ASSTMGGNEKLF
TRBV2,ASSIAGGPAYEQY
TRBV24-1,ATSDKGQGLGGHQPQH
TRBV4-2,ASSQAEGEGPEQY
TRBV3-1/TRBV3-2,ASSPPGSSYNSPLH
TRBV30,AWSEAGTRSDTQY
TRBV18,ASSPDGKANYGYT
TRBV7-8,ASSLGLAGDSSYNEQF